The clone carrying this T cell receptor beta chain was counted only a few times. Its antigen is as yet unknown. The V and J ends lost 7 bases and 4 bases, in that order; junction bases with no gene match: 6. CDR3 length: 13 amino acids. For the second PCR, which ran for about 6 to 11 cycles, a sample-barcoded 5' primer and a J-beta primer mix were used. Each sample yielded at least 3 million CDR3-containing paired-end reads. Each CDR3 protein gets one entry after TCRdb re-called the 5' RACE reads with MiXCR. The profile shows about 620,000 distinct CDR3 sequences, over 40% of them singletons. This entry belongs to a study of blood T cells in healthy people across ages. General study results and limits: As age increased, TCR beta diversity per million T cells fell in a roughly linear fashion. Possibly, changes in expanded clonotypes were confounded because donor CMV status was unknown.

This TCR was sampled from a woman aged 80 or over in good health. The rearrangement joins TRBV12-3 or TRBV12-4 to TRBJ1-2; 7 bases agree with TRBD1. The sequencing input was blood. The CDR3, as DNA: TGTGCCAGCACAATCACAGGGGCCTATGGCTACACCTTC. Its protein product is CASTITGAYGYTF.